The rows below give T cell receptor beta chains drawn from one sample of a study of shared clonotypes between healthy human individuals. Sequencing used immunoSEQ multiplex PCR; TCRdb keeps in-frame clones, though not all of them. The sample includes about 480,000 clones, roughly 85% of them seen just once. The sequenced sample was PBMCs. The receptor set was obtained from a woman in her thirties or forties in good health. Some clones in this sample may be carry-over from other donors' samples. Each CDR3 is given with its conserved first and last residue. A D gene is named only where the DNA matches it firmly. The size of a clone is reported for some rows only, either as once, few or many, or as a class for expanded clones.

NA	TRBV2	NA	TRBJ2-3	TGTGCCAGCAGTGAGATCACAGATACGCAGTATTTT	CASSEITDTQYF
NA	TRBV5-1	NA	TRBJ1-1	TGCGCCAGCAGCCCGTGGGGAGGGCGGGATGCTTTCTTT	CASSPWGGRDAFF
NA	TRBV7-2	NA	TRBJ2-3	TGTGCCAGCAGCCCCCCACGTGGTACGCAGTATTTT	CASSPPRGTQYF
NA	TRBV5-4	NA	TRBJ2-7	TGTGCCAGCAGCTTGGATAGCCGGAGCTCCTACGAGCAGTACTTC	CASSLDSRSSYEQYF
NA	TRBV10-2	NA	TRBJ2-7	TGCGCCAGCAGTGAGGGGGGCGAGCAGTACTTC	CASSEGGEQYF
once	TRBV7-4	NA	TRBJ1-4	TGTGCCAGCAGCACAAGAATTAATGAAAAACTGTTTTTT	CASSTRINEKLFF
NA	TRBV5-1	NA	TRBJ2-3	TGCGCCAGCAGCTTGGAAATCCCCACAGATACGCAGTATTTT	CASSLEIPTDTQYF
NA	TRBV28	TRBD1	TRBJ2-7	TGTGCCAGCAGTACCGGATGGACAGGGGGCCCTATCAGCGAGCAGTACTTC	CASSTGWTGGPISEQYF
NA	TRBV19	TRBD2	TRBJ2-1	TGTGCCAGTAGTCCACCGGCTAGCGGGATTAACAATGAGCAGTTCTTC	CASSPPASGINNEQFF
many	TRBV18	NA	TRBJ2-5	TGTGCCAGCTCACCGGCAACGGGGCTGGAAGAGACCCAGTACTTC	CASSPATGLEETQYF
NA	TRBV28	TRBD1	TRBJ1-2	TGTGCCAGCAGCCGCGGAGGGGGCGAAGCTAACTATGGCTACACCTTC	CASSRGGGEANYGYTF
NA	TRBV7-2	TRBD1	TRBJ2-7	TGTGCCAGCAGCTTAGTAGGGACAGCGGCCTACGAGCAGTACTTC	CASSLVGTAAYEQYF
once	TRBV6-5	TRBD1	TRBJ1-3	TGTGCCAGCAGACCAGGGGGCCAACCTGGAAACACCATATATTTT	CASRPGGQPGNTIYF
NA	TRBV7-8	NA	TRBJ2-1	TGTGCCAGCAGCTTAGCGGAGGGGTACAATGAGCAGTTCTTC	CASSLAEGYNEQFF
few	TRBV5-1	NA	TRBJ2-1	TGCGCCAGCAGCTTGGCAACCGGGGTGATTGCTGAGCAGTTCTTC	CASSLATGVIAEQFF
many	TRBV11-1	TRBD1	TRBJ2-4	TGTGCCAGCAGCTTAGCCTCCGGGACAGGACAACAGTACTTC	CASSLASGTGQQYF
NA	TRBV7-3	TRBD1	TRBJ1-5	TGTGCCAGCAGCTTACCCGACAAGGGGGCGAGGGACCCCAATAGCAATCAGCCCCAGCATTTT	CASSLPDKGARDPNSNQPQHF
NA	TRBV11-2	TRBD1	TRBJ1-3	TGTGCCAGCAGAACAGGGGGCGCCGCGGGAAACACCATATATTTT	CASRTGGAAGNTIYF
NA	TRBV18	NA	TRBJ2-5	TGTGCCAGCTCGTACGGGTCACGAGAGACCCAGTACTTC	CASSYGSRETQYF
NA	TRBV4-2	TRBD1	TRBJ1-4	TGTGCCAGCAGCCAAGATGGACAGGCCCAGGTTGAAAAACTGTTTTTT	CASSQDGQAQVEKLFF
once	TRBV7-2	TRBD1	TRBJ2-1	TGTGCCAGCAGCTTCCCGGGGACAGGCAACAATGAGCAGTTCTTC	CASSFPGTGNNEQFF
once	TRBV15	NA	TRBJ2-7	TGTGCCACCAGGGTCCAAAGAGCGGGCTCCTACGAGCAGTACTTC	CATRVQRAGSYEQYF
NA	TRBV18	NA	TRBJ1-4	TGTGCCAGCTCACGTCGCCAGGGTATCGGAGAAAAACTGTTTTTT	CASSRRQGIGEKLFF
NA	TRBV7-9	NA	TRBJ2-5	TGTGCCAGCGGTGAGACCGGGCCGCGGGAGACCCAGTACTTC	CASGETGPRETQYF
NA	TRBV5-6	TRBD2	TRBJ2-1	TGTGCCAGCAGCTCCCTAGCGGGAGAGGGGAGTGAGCAGTTCTTC	CASSSLAGEGSEQFF
NA	TRBV10-3	NA	TRBJ1-1	TGTGCCATCAGTGATATAGGGGAAGTGGCTTTCTTT	CAISDIGEVAFF
NA	TRBV7-9	NA	TRBJ2-7	TGTGCCGGGGTGCGGGACAGCTCCTACGAGCAGTACTTC	CAGVRDSSYEQYF
NA	TRBV13	NA	TRBJ2-7	TGTGCCAGCAGCTTAAATAATCCCTACGAGCAGTACTTC	CASSLNNPYEQYF
NA	TRBV9	TRBD1	TRBJ2-7	TGTGCCAGCAGCGTAGGTCAGGGGGCACACTACGAGCAGTACTTC	CASSVGQGAHYEQYF
NA	TRBV5-4	TRBD1	TRBJ2-3	TGTGCCAGCAGCCGTGGGACAGCAAGCACAGATACGCAGTATTTT	CASSRGTASTDTQYF
once	TRBV30	NA	TRBJ2-1	TGTGCCTGGAGTGGGGGGAGATCCTACAATGAGCAGTTCTTC	CAWSGGRSYNEQFF
NA	TRBV7-2	NA	TRBJ2-1	TGTGCCAGCAGCCCCGGGGGAGGGGGAGGGTACAATGAGCAGTTCTTC	CASSPGGGGGYNEQFF
few	TRBV9	TRBD1	TRBJ1-3	TGTGCCAGCAGCGGGAGGGGGGACAGATTGTTTGGAAACACCATATATTTT	CASSGRGDRLFGNTIYF
few	TRBV30	NA	TRBJ2-1	TGTGCCTGGAGAGGGGGCAATGAGCAGTTCTTC	CAWRGGNEQFF
many	TRBV4-1	NA	TRBJ1-5	TGCGCCAGCAGCCAAGAGGGGGCTCAGCCCCAGCATTTT	CASSQEGAQPQHF
NA	TRBV10-2	TRBD1	TRBJ1-2	TGCGCCAGCAGCAAAGGGGGCGACTATGGCTACACCTTC	CASSKGGDYGYTF
NA	TRBV9	TRBD2	TRBJ2-2	TGTGCCAGCAGCCCTACTAGCGGAGGCACCGGGGAGCTGTTTTTT	CASSPTSGGTGELFF
NA	TRBV10-3	TRBD2	TRBJ2-1	TGTGCCATCAGTGAGTCGGGAGCGGGAGGGCCTAGGAATGAGCAGTTCTTC	CAISESGAGGPRNEQFF
once	TRBV30	TRBD1	TRBJ1-1	TGTGCCTGGACCGCTAGGGGGCAGTTGAACACTGAAGCTTTCTTT	CAWTARGQLNTEAFF
NA	TRBV28	NA	TRBJ2-1	TGTGCCAGCAGTTTAAGCTCCTACAATGAGCAGTTCTTC	CASSLSSYNEQFF